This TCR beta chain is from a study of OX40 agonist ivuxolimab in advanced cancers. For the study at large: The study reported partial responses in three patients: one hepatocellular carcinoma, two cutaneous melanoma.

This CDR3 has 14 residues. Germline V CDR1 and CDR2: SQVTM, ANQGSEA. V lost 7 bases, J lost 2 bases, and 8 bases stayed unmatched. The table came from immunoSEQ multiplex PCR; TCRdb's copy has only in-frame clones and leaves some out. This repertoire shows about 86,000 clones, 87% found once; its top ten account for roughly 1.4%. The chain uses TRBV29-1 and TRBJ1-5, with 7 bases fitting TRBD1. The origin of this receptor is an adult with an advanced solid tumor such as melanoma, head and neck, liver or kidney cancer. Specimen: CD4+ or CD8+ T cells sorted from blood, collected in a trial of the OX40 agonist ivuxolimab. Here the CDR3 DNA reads TGCAGCGCATGGACAGGCCAAGGCAATCAGCCCCAGCATTTT. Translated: CSAWTGQGNQPQHF. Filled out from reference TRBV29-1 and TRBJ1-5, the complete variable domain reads SAVISQKPSRDICQRGTSLTIQCQVDSQVTMMFWYRQQPGQSLTLIATANQGSEATYESGFVIDKFPISRPNLTFSTLTVSNMSPEDSSIYLCSAWTGQGNQPQHFGDGTRLSIL.